These 25 T cell receptor beta chains were all obtained from the same sample, sequenced in a study of blood T cells in healthy people across ages. PCR was performed a second time for about 6 to 12 cycles using a sample-barcoded 5' primer and a J-beta primer mix. From the 5' RACE reads, TCRdb called clonotypes with MiXCR, one entry per CDR3 protein. Here the sample spans about 690,000 distinct CDR3 sequences, 40% to 50% being singletons. The sample was blood. These receptors were taken from an elderly man in good health.

This clonotype was observed a handful of times. V is TRBV7-8 and J is TRBJ2-7, with 7 nucleotides matching TRBD1. CDR1 SGHVS and CDR2 FQNEAQ come from the germline V gene. Trimming took 4 bases from V and 0 from J; bases not matched to a gene: 6. The CDR3 contains 15 residues. CDR3 DNA sequence: TGTGCCAGCAGCTCCACAGGGGCCAGCTCCTACGAGCAGTACTTC. Protein: CASSSTGASSYEQYF.

V usage is TRBV21-1 and J usage is TRBJ1-4; TRBD1, the table's D call, was not compared with the DNA. TRBV21-1 is a pseudogene locus. The CDR3 length is 19 residues. The CDR3 spells CASSNGDRGLIATNEKLFF. CDR3 coding DNA: TGTGCCAGCAGCAACGGGGACAGGGGGCTGATTGCAACTAATGAAAAACTGTTTTTT.

The chain carries TRBV12-3 or TRBV12-4 and TRBJ2-1, with TRBD2 as a possible D gene (6 bases). Judging by the DNA end, TRBJ2-7 fits better; the J call may be wrong. This CDR3 comprises 15 residues. Written as DNA, the CDR3 is TGTGCCAGCAGTTTAAGGGGAGGTTCCTACAATGAGCAGTACTTC. Its protein is CASSLRGGSYNEQYF.

The rearrangement uses TRBV7-2 and TRBJ2-5; 7 positions match TRBD1. V lost 5 bases, J lost 4 bases, and 10 bases stayed unmatched. This CDR3 has 15 amino acids. Germline V lookup: CDR1 SGHTA, CDR2 FQGNSA. CDR3 sequence (DNA): TGTGCCAGCAGCACCCACAGGGGTTTAGGAGAGACCCAGTACTTC. Translating it yields CASSTHRGLGETQYF.

In its sample, this clonotype was seen a few times. V is TRBV2 and J is TRBJ1-2; perhaps TRBD1 as D (5 bases). This CDR3 contains 14 residues. V lost 2 bases to trimming and J lost 4 bases, with 11 bases between them. Germline CDR1 SNHLY, CDR2 FYNNEI. CDR3 sequence reads: CASSERAGTYGYTF. The CDR3 DNA reads as TGTGCCAGCAGTGAAAGGGCAGGGACCTATGGCTACACCTTC.

V is TRBV4-2 and J is TRBJ1-1, with a tentative D call TRBD1 (6 bases). Germline lookup yields CDR1 LGHNA and CDR2 YNFKEQ. The CDR3 runs to 13 residues. V lost 1 base, J lost 8 bases, and 11 bases lay in between. The CDR3 loop reads CASSQGGRAEAFF. The CDR3 DNA follows: TGTGCCAGCAGCCAAGGGGGGCGTGCAGAAGCTTTCTTT.

The chain carries TRBV7-2 and TRBJ2-4; either TRBD1 or TRBD2 may supply D (5 bases each). This CDR3 is built from 14 residues. Trimming cost V 7 bases and J 7 bases, with 17 bases left between them. The germline CDR1 and CDR2 sequences are SGHTA and FQGNSA. This CDR3 reads CASNPSYEGNIQYF. The CDR3 DNA is TGTGCCAGCAACCCGAGCTACGAGGGGAACATTCAGTACTTC. Combining the CDR3 with reference TRBV7-2 and TRBJ2-4 gives the whole variable domain GAGVSQSPSNKVTEKGKDVELRCDPISGHTALYWYRQSLGQGLEFLIYFQGNSAPDKSGLPSDRFSAERTGGSVSTLTIQRTQQEDSAVYLCASNPSYEGNIQYFGAGTRLSVL.

This clonotype has only a few counts. The chain combines TRBV28 with TRBJ1-1; D call uncertain. V dropped 4 bases and J dropped 5 bases, with 8 bases sitting between them. The CDR3 loop spans 12 amino acids. Per germline, CDR1 MDHEN and CDR2 SYDVKM. CDR3 in DNA: TGTGCCAGCAGTTATCGCAGGACTGAAGCTTTCTTT. Encoded protein: CASSYRRTEAFF.

This clonotype was seen only a few times. This sequence joins TRBV7-9 and TRBJ1-5, with D uncertain. Germline CDR1 and CDR2: SEHNR and FQNEAQ (reference sequence). Deletions cut 1 base from V and 0 bases from J, with 10 bases between. The CDR3 runs to 16 residues. CDR3 DNA: TGTGCCAGCAGCTTAGGAAACCTCAATAGCAATCAGCCCCAGCATTTT. This sequence encodes CASSLGNLNSNQPQHF. The full variable domain, rest sourced from reference TRBV7-9 and TRBJ1-5, is DTGVSQNPRHKITKRGQNVTFRCDPISEHNRLYWYRQTLGQGPEFLTYFQNEAQLEKSRLLSDRFSAERPKGSFSTLEIQRTEQGDSAMYLCASSLGNLNSNQPQHFGDGTRLSIL.

This clonotype was seen more than once but under ten times. The V and J genes are TRBV6-1 and TRBJ1-4; no definite D call. V lost 5 bases and J lost 5, with 12 bases in between. CDR1 and CDR2 (germline): MNHNS, SASEGT. The CDR3 has 14 residues. The CDR3 loop reads CASSPTLRNEKLFF. For the CDR3, the DNA is TGTGCCAGCAGTCCGACGCTCCGGAATGAAAAACTGTTTTTT.

Comment on this clonotype: An end of the junction differs from the germline gene, which may be a read error. V and J are TRBV5-1 and TRBJ1-4; D gene uncertain. The CDR3 runs to 14 residues. CDR1 is SGHRS and CDR2 is YFSETQ in the germline V gene. In nucleotides, the CDR3 is TGCGCAAGCAGGAAGGACCCCGGAGGTGAAAAACTGTTTTTT. Translation gives CASRKDPGGEKLFF. Filled out from reference TRBV5-1 and TRBJ1-4, the complete variable domain reads KAGVTQTPRYLIKTRGQQVTLSCSPISGHRSVSWYQQTPGQGLQFLFEYFSETQRNKGNFPGRFSGRQFSNSRSEMNVSTLELGDSALYLCASRKDPGGEKLFFGSGTQLSVL.

The J gene is TRBJ2-7, the V gene TRBV7-9; 10 bases are a match to TRBD2. Trimming removed 1 base from V and 5 bases from J; junction bases left unmatched: 2. The CDR3 is 14 amino acids. The germline V gene has CDR1 SEHNR and CDR2 FQNEAQ (reference sequence). CDR3 protein: CASSLEGTSDEQYF. The CDR3 nucleotides are TGTGCCAGCAGCTTAGAGGGGACTAGCGACGAGCAGTACTTC.

V and J are TRBV20-1 and TRBJ2-7; D remains ambiguous. V shed 5 bases and J shed 3 bases, with 17 bases lying between them. Germline V CDR1 and CDR2: DFQATT, SNEGSKA (reference sequence). This CDR3 is 14 amino acids long. In DNA form, the CDR3 reads TGCAGTGCTCACGATGGGGTCGTTAACTACGAGCAGTACTTC. It encodes CSAHDGVVNYEQYF.

Turning to this clonotype: This may be a read error: a much more frequent sequence differs by one nucleotide. The CDR3, as DNA: TGTGCCAGCTCAGGGGGGTGGAGAGCGGGAGCAGATACGCAGTATTTT. The encoded protein is CASSGGWRAGADTQYF. V usage is TRBV12-3 or TRBV12-4 and J usage is TRBJ2-3, with D tentatively TRBD2 (8 bases). The CDR3 is made up of 16 amino acids. V was clipped by 8 bases and J by 4 bases, with 22 bases between them.

This clonotype occurred a few times. This sequence joins TRBV7-2 and TRBJ1-6; D is unresolved. CDR3 size: 15 residues. The V and J ends lost 2 bases and 9 bases respectively, with 14 bases between them. Germline V gene sequence: CDR1 SGHTA, CDR2 FQGNSA. This CDR3 reads CASSLSSGIGSPLHF. CDR3 sequence (DNA): TGTGCCAGCAGCTTAAGCTCCGGGATTGGTTCACCCCTCCACTTT.

V gene TRBV10-2 combines with J gene TRBJ2-7; TRBD2 agrees at 7 bases. V gave up 4 bases and J gave up 2 bases; unmatched junction bases: 2. The CDR3 consists of 13 residues. From germline, CDR1 is WSHSY and CDR2 SAAADI. This CDR3 reads CASSGGSPYEQYF. The CDR3 coding sequence is TGCGCCAGCAGTGGCGGGAGTCCCTACGAGCAGTACTTC.

As concerns this clonotype: A junction boundary mismatches the germline segment, possibly from a read error. The chain is built from TRBV11-2 and TRBJ2-3; 15 bases agree with TRBD2. The V gene's germline CDR1 is SGHAT and CDR2 FQNNGV. This CDR3 comprises 17 residues. The CDR3 sequence is CANSKWTSGGATDTQYF. CDR3 nucleotide sequence: TGTGCCAACAGCAAGTGGACTAGCGGGGGGGCCACAGATACGCAGTATTTT.

The CDR3 DNA reads TGTGCCACCGAGGACAGGGGTGGGTACACTGAAGCTTTCTTT. This translates into CATEDRGGYTEAFF. This sequence joins TRBV7-2 and TRBJ1-1; 9 bases fit TRBD1. CDR1 is SGHTA and CDR2 is FQGNSA in the germline V gene. The CDR3 totals 14 residues. J was trimmed by 3 bases and V by 10 bases; bases with no gene match: 9. Looking up the rest from reference TRBV7-2 and TRBJ1-1 gives the full variable domain: GAGVSQSPSNKVTEKGKDVELRCDPISGHTALYWYRQSLGQGLEFLIYFQGNSAPDKSGLPSDRFSAERTGGSVSTLTIQRTQQEDSAVYLCATEDRGGYTEAFFGQGTRLTVV.

The chain carries TRBV6-1 and TRBJ2-1; perhaps D is TRBD1 or TRBD2 (5 bases each). Germline CDR1 is MNHNS and CDR2 is SASEGT. This CDR3 is built from 18 residues. The V end lost 8 bases, the J end lost 0 bases, and 23 bases lay between the germline ends. CDR3 nucleotide sequence: TGTGCCAGCTTTCCACCTCGGGGCGGGCCAAGCTCCTACAATGAGCAGTTCTTC. Its translation is CASFPPRGGPSSYNEQFF.

This clonotype has a handful of counts. This chain joins TRBV5-1 and TRBJ2-7; 8 bases map to TRBD2. Germline values: CDR1 SGHRS, CDR2 YFSETQ. The ends lost 3 bases at V and 3 bases at J; junction bases unmatched: 5. The CDR3 spans 14 residues. CDR3 bases: TGCGCCAGCAGCTCGGGACTAGGACTCTACGAGCAGTACTTC. Amino acid sequence: CASSSGLGLYEQYF.

Only one count was recorded for this clonotype. CDR3 DNA sequence: TGTGCCAGCAGTCCAGGGGGGCAGGGCAGGGGCCACACCTTC. It yields the protein CASSPGGQGRGHTF. The chain couples TRBV27 to TRBJ1-2; 7 bases map to TRBD1. Germline lookup yields CDR1 MNHEY and CDR2 SMNVEV (reference sequence). CDR3 length: 14 residues. After removal of 5 bases from V and 12 bases from J, the junction contained 15 bases not matched to a gene.

This chain links TRBV7-2 with TRBJ2-6; D perhaps matches TRBD1 (5 bases). CDR1 is SGHTA and CDR2 is FQGNSA in the germline V gene. This CDR3 has 16 residues. The V and J ends lost 3 bases and 0 bases respectively, with 9 bases between them. DNA for the CDR3: TGTGCCAGCAGCTTTACAGGAGTCTCTGGGGCCAACGTCCTGACTTTC. Encoded protein: CASSFTGVSGANVLTF.

The V gene is TRBV6-2 or TRBV6-3, the J gene TRBJ2-1; 10 positions agree with TRBD2. Germline values: CDR1 MNHEY, CDR2 SVGEGT. V dropped 0 bases and J dropped 7; count of bases not matched to a gene: 6. The CDR3 is 16 residues long. CDR3 in amino acids: CASSYSEAGGRNEQFF. The DNA of the CDR3 is TGTGCCAGCAGTTACTCGGAAGCGGGGGGGAGGAATGAGCAGTTCTTC.

The chain employs TRBV6-6 and TRBJ2-1; D remains ambiguous. This CDR3 is built from 13 residues. Germline V lookup: CDR1 MNHNY, CDR2 SVGAGI (reference sequence). Between the trimmed V and J ends, which lost 7 bases and 5 bases, there was a span of 12 bases. CDR3 residues: CASNPSTDNEQFF. In nucleotides, the CDR3 is TGTGCCAGCAACCCCAGCACCGACAATGAGCAGTTCTTC.

The genes are TRBV18 and TRBJ2-7, with TRBD2 matching 9 bases. V dropped 1 base and J dropped 7; count of bases not matched to a gene: 11. The CDR3 is 16 amino acids. CDR1 and CDR2 from the germline V gene are KGHSH and LQKENI. CDR3 loop: CASSPRLAAARGEQYF. For the CDR3, the DNA is TGTGCCAGCTCACCACGACTAGCGGCAGCCCGAGGTGAGCAGTACTTC. The full variable domain, in which reference TRBV18 and TRBJ2-7 provide the parts outside the CDR3, is NAGVMQNPRHLVRRRGQEARLRCSPMKGHSHVYWYRQLPEEGLKFMVYLQKENIIDESGMPKERFSAEFPKEGPSILRIQQVVRGDSAAYFCASSPRLAAARGEQYFGPGTRLTVT.